Listed below are T cell receptor beta chains from one sample, sequenced in a study of a mutant IDH1 vaccine in newly diagnosed glioma. Their specific antigens are unknown. The protocol was immunoSEQ multiplex PCR, while the TCRdb copy is restricted to in-frame clones and leaves out a portion. Of around 40,000 clones in the sample, approximately 84% were seen once. Sequencing used PBMCs, obtained from a glioma patient whose treatment included an IDH1 peptide vaccine. Receptors originate from a woman under 30 with glioma. Some clones in this sample may be carry-over from other donors' samples. Each CDR3 is given with its conserved first and last residue. Fields, in order: V gene, D gene, J gene, CDR3 protein, CDR3 DNA. A D gene is named only where the DNA matches it firmly.

TRBV4-2,TRBD2,TRBJ2-7,CASRPAGEREQYF,TGTGCCAGCAGGCCAGCGGGAGAGAGGGAGCAGTACTTC
TRBV4-3,TRBD2,TRBJ2-6,CASSQEVGRTGANVLTF,TGCGCCAGCAGCCAAGAGGTCGGGAGGACTGGGGCCAACGTCCTGACTTTC
TRBV19,TRBD2,TRBJ2-6,CASSPLAQSSGANVLTF,TGTGCCAGTAGTCCACTAGCGCAAAGCTCTGGGGCCAACGTCCTGACTTTC
TRBV2,TRBD1,TRBJ2-1,CASSGRDRDSSEQFF,TGTGCCAGCAGTGGCCGGGACAGGGATTCTTCTGAGCAGTTCTTC
TRBV5-1,-,TRBJ2-3,CASSFGQAGRVADTQYF,TGCGCCAGCAGCTTCGGCCAGGCGGGACGGGTCGCAGATACGCAGTATTTT
TRBV7-2,TRBD1,TRBJ1-2,CASSSRDRGDYGYTF,TGTGCCAGCAGCTCCAGGGACAGGGGCGACTATGGCTACACCTTC
TRBV7-9,-,TRBJ2-7,CASSSRGPTNEQYF,TGTGCCAGCAGCTCGAGGGGACCTACGAACGAGCAGTACTTC
TRBV7-8,-,TRBJ2-5,CASSLALGETQYF,TGTGCCAGCAGCTTAGCGCTCGGAGAGACCCAGTACTTC
TRBV5-8,-,TRBJ2-1,CASSRYRVSNEQFF,TGTGCCAGCAGCCGATACAGGGTCAGCAATGAGCAGTTCTTC
TRBV4-1,TRBD2,TRBJ2-2,CASSQEGVAGAGELFF,TGCGCCAGCAGCCAAGAGGGGGTAGCGGGAGCCGGGGAGCTGTTTTTT